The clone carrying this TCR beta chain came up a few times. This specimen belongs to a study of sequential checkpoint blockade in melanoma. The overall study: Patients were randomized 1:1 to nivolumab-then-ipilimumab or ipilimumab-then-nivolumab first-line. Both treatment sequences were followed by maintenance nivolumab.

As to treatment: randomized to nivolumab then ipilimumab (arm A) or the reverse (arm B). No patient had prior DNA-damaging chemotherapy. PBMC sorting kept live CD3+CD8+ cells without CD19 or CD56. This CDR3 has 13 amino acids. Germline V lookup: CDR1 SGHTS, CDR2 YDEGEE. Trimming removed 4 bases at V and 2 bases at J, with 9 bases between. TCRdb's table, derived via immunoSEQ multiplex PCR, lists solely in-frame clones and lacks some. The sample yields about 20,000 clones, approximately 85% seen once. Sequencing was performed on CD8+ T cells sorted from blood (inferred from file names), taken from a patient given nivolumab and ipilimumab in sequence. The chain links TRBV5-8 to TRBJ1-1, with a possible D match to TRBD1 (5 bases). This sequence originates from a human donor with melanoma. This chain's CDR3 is CASSLGHNTEAFF. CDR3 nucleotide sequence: TGTGCCAGCAGCCTCGGACACAACACTGAAGCTTTCTTT.